The present TCR beta chain was sequenced within a study of response to subunit inactivated influenza vaccine. TCRdb used MiXCR to reprocess the RT-PCR reads, holding one entry per CDR3 protein. The sample includes roughly 550,000 distinct CDR3 sequences, approximately 24% seen only once; the top ten take approximately 3%. The study's findings and limits: It was the authors' suggestion that each seasonal influenza vaccination recruits few new T cells.

Notes on this clonotype: Its specificity is not known.

V shed 4 bases and J shed 4 bases, with 10 bases lying between them. Germline loops: CDR1 DFQATT, CDR2 SNEGSKA (reference sequence). This CDR3 is 12 amino acids long. These data were likewise used in another study, on T cells expressing NK-cell markers. That study adds: cDNA encoding TCR beta was synthesized via 5'RACE template switching incorporating UMIs. Source material for TCR beta repertoires consisted of sorted CD3+CD56+NKG2C+, CD3+CD56+NKG2C- and CD3+CD56-NKG2C+ T cells. Eight donors were sequenced, seven testing HCMV-seropositive and one testing seronegative. One observes that, in a handful of donors, these clonotypes were also the leading ones within the CD3+CD56-NKG2C+ fraction.

This sample comprised CD4+ T cells sorted from PBMCs, obtained 11 to 12 days after vaccination. This TCR derives from a man between 45 and 60 years old who received an inactivated influenza vaccine. The chain has TRBV20-1 and TRBJ1-2; D is ambiguous. The CDR3 loop is CSAMRVLYGYTF. For the CDR3, the DNA is TGCAGTGCTATGCGGGTTCTCTATGGCTACACCTTC.